This T cell receptor beta chain was profiled in a study of blood T cell repertoires in COVID-19. Study at large: The United States, Italy and Spain were the sources of the acute and convalescent COVID-19 samples. Sources were T cells, B-cell-depleted T cells, or PBMCs; the material itself was cDNA or gDNA.

This clone occurred a few times. Sequencing was performed with immunoSEQ multiplex PCR; in TCRdb, only in-frame clones are kept and a portion is missing. The sample comprises 200,000 to 300,000 clones, 75% to 95% of which are singletons, and approximately 2.5% rests with the top ten. This TCR was recovered from a young adult with COVID-19, enrolled during active disease. What was sequenced was peripheral blood.

As DNA, the CDR3 is TGTGCCAGCAGGAAACAGGGGAATCAGCCCCAGCATTTT. Translated: CASRKQGNQPQHF. V and J are TRBV6-5 and TRBJ1-5; TRBD1 matches at 7 bases. CDR1 MNHEY and CDR2 SVGAGI come from the germline V gene. The V and J ends lost 6 bases and 4 bases, in that order; junction bases with no gene match: 3. This CDR3 is built from 13 residues.